These 23 T cell receptor beta chains originate from one sample sequenced in a study of blood T cell repertoires in COVID-19. TCRdb keeps only in-frame clones here, not all; method: immunoSEQ multiplex PCR. Of about 250,000 clones listed, 88% are singletons. The source material was PBMCs or T cells enriched from blood (not recorded which). These receptors all stem from a woman aged 45-65 years who had recovered from COVID-19.

This clone was observed once. The chain carries TRBV9 and TRBJ1-3, with 8 nucleotides matching TRBD1. After removal of 5 bases from V and 2 bases from J, the junction contained 6 bases not matched to a gene. CDR1 and CDR2 (germline): SGDLS, YYNGEE. CDR3 length: 15 residues. The CDR3 is CASSTRTGTGNTIYF. In DNA, the CDR3 is TGTGCCAGCAGTACCCGGACAGGGACTGGAAACACCATATATTTT.

V is TRBV7-2 and J is TRBJ2-5, with D maybe TRBD2 (5 bases). CDR1 and CDR2 from the germline V gene are SGHTA and FQGNSA. The CDR3 covers 13 residues. The V end was cut by 3 bases, the J end by 5 bases, with 10 bases between. The CDR3 sequence is CASSFEGLETQYF. In DNA form, the CDR3 reads TGTGCCAGCAGCTTTGAGGGATTGGAGACCCAGTACTTC.

The chain couples TRBV24-1 to TRBJ2-1; D remains ambiguous. Germline CDR1 reads KGHDR; CDR2 reads SFDVKD. V shed 3 bases and J shed 2 bases, with 4 bases lying between them. The CDR3 totals 13 residues. CDR3 residues: CATSDQAYNEQFF. CDR3 nucleotides: TGTGCCACCAGTGATCAGGCCTACAATGAGCAGTTCTTC.

The rearrangement links TRBV6-5 to TRBJ2-1, with D unresolved. V gave up 4 bases and J gave up 7 bases, with 17 bases separating them. Per germline, CDR1 MNHEY and CDR2 SVGAGI. This CDR3 contains 15 residues. CDR3 sequence: CASSSFKITENEQFF. The CDR3 nucleotides read TGTGCCAGCAGTTCTTTCAAAATTACCGAGAATGAGCAGTTCTTC.

The chain employs TRBV5-1 and TRBJ1-2; possible D gene TRBD1, 5 bases. Per the germline V gene, CDR1 is SGHRS and CDR2 is YFSETQ. The V gene lost 4 bases and the J gene lost 6 bases, with 13 bases spanning the gap. The CDR3 contains 13 residues. CDR3 residues: CASSAGLLDGYTF. In DNA, the CDR3 is TGCGCCAGCAGCGCGGGACTTTTGGATGGCTACACCTTC.

This clone was counted a few times. The chain recombines TRBV6-5 with TRBJ1-3, with 7 bases aligning to TRBD1. The CDR3 has 13 residues. Germline V gene data show CDR1 as MNHEY and CDR2 as SVGAGI. J gave up 6 bases and V 6 bases, and 5 bases lay outside the gene matches. The CDR3 DNA follows: TGTGCCAGCAGACAACAGGGGATAAACACCATATATTTT. Protein: CASRQQGINTIYF.

The chain is built from TRBV6-1 and TRBJ2-3; 9 nucleotides line up with TRBD1. Germline values: CDR1 MNHNS, CDR2 SASEGT. Losses at the gene ends were 3 bases for V and 1 base for J; bases not matched to a gene: 5. This CDR3 region has 16 residues. CDR3 nucleotides: TGTGCCAGCAGTGACACAGGGGGCTTCGGCACAGATACGCAGTATTTT. As protein: CASSDTGGFGTDTQYF.

This clone occurred a few times. The chain recombines TRBV13 with TRBJ2-3, with D possibly matching TRBD1 (6 bases). V was cut by 2 bases and J by 4 bases, with 13 bases left in between. Germline CDR1 PRHDT, CDR2 FYEKMQ (reference sequence). CDR3 length: 15 residues. The CDR3 sequence is CASSLKISGADTQYF. The DNA of the CDR3 is TGTGCCAGCAGCTTAAAAATCTCAGGGGCAGATACGCAGTATTTT.

The genes are TRBV19 and TRBJ2-7, with 9 positions matching TRBD1. CDR1 and CDR2 (germline): LNHDA, SQIVND (reference sequence). This CDR3 is built from 12 residues. J lost 6 bases, V lost 11 bases, and 8 bases had no gene match. As DNA, the CDR3 is TGTGCCTCCTCGGACAGGGGATTCGAGCAGTACTTC. It specifies CASSDRGFEQYF.

This sequence joins TRBV24-1 and TRBJ2-1; D is uncertain. V shed 4 bases and J shed 10 bases, with 10 bases lying between them. The CDR3 totals 12 residues. Germline CDR1 is KGHDR and CDR2 is SFDVKD. CDR3: CATSDPGSEQFF. CDR3 in DNA: TGTGCCACCAGTGACCCCGGGTCCGAGCAGTTCTTC.

The rearrangement joins TRBV28 to TRBJ1-6; 8 bases agree with TRBD1. The CDR3 consists of 14 residues. The germline CDR1 and CDR2 sequences are MDHEN and SYDVKM. Unmatched junction bases numbered 4, after V lost 5 bases and J lost 7 bases. The CDR3 coding sequence is TGTGCCAGCAGTACGACAGGGGAGAATTCACCCCTCCACTTT. It is translated as CASSTTGENSPLHF.

The V call is TRBV25-1, the J call TRBJ2-7; 10 bases fit TRBD1. V was pared by 7 bases and J by 3 bases, with 3 bases of the junction left unmatched. The V gene's germline CDR1 is MGHDK and CDR2 SYGVNS. There are 13 residues in the CDR3. The DNA of the CDR3 is TGTGCCAGCACGGGACAGGGGAACTACGAGCAGTACTTC. Residues: CASTGQGNYEQYF.

The genes are TRBV6-6 and TRBJ2-7; D call uncertain. This CDR3 spans 17 amino acids. CDR1 and CDR2 (germline): MNHNY, SVGAGI (reference sequence). V gave up 5 bases and J gave up 5 bases, with 25 bases separating them. The CDR3 sequence is CASSPLKNRVFPHEQYF. The CDR3, as DNA: TGTGCCAGCAGTCCGCTCAAGAACCGGGTCTTTCCCCACGAGCAGTACTTC.

This clone was seen only once. V usage is TRBV7-2 and J usage is TRBJ2-1; TRBD2 aligns across 9 bases. Germline V lookup: CDR1 SGHTA, CDR2 FQGNSA. Losses at the gene ends were 4 bases for V and 4 bases for J; bases not matched to a gene: 5. This CDR3 has 15 residues. For the CDR3, the DNA is TGTGCCAGCAGCTCCTCGGCGGGGGGGTACAATGAGCAGTTCTTC. Its translation is CASSSSAGGYNEQFF.

The gene calls are TRBV14 and TRBJ2-1, with TRBD2 matching over 8 bases. CDR3 length: 15 amino acids. Germline V gene lookup returns CDR1 SGHDN and CDR2 FVKESK. The V gene end was trimmed by 3 bases and the J gene end by 3 bases; junction bases not matched to a gene: 4. DNA for the CDR3: TGTGCCAGCAGCCAGGTCGGGAGGGGCTACAATGAGCAGTTCTTC. Its translation is CASSQVGRGYNEQFF.

This chain joins TRBV6-5 and TRBJ2-7; TRBD1 matches 7 bases. J gave up 6 bases and V 6 bases, and 14 bases lay outside the gene matches. CDR1 and CDR2 (germline): MNHEY, SVGAGI. This CDR3 has 15 residues. CDR3 sequence: CASRAIETGKGEQYF. DNA of the CDR3: TGTGCCAGCAGAGCGATCGAGACAGGGAAGGGCGAGCAGTACTTC.

The genes are TRBV9 and TRBJ2-1; the D gene is possibly TRBD2 (6 bases). CDR1 and CDR2 (germline): SGDLS, YYNGEE. Between the trimmed V and J ends, which lost 3 bases and 1 base, there was a span of 11 bases. The CDR3 length is 15 residues. The CDR3 DNA reads as TGTGCCAGCAGCGATAGCGGAGAATCCTACAATGAGCAGTTCTTC. Translated: CASSDSGESYNEQFF.

The chain combines TRBV11-2 with TRBJ1-4; D perhaps matches TRBD1 (5 bases). CDR1 is SGHAT, CDR2 FQNNGV, per germline. This CDR3 is 12 amino acids long. The V and J ends lost 1 base and 10 bases respectively, with 7 bases between them. CDR3: CASSLGGGKLFF. CDR3 bases: TGTGCCAGCAGCTTAGGCGGGGGAAAACTGTTTTTT.

This chain connects TRBV7-2 to TRBJ1-3; 8 bases fit TRBD1. The CDR3 is 15 residues long. Germline-derived CDR1 and CDR2 are SGHTA and FQGNSA. The ends lost 4 bases at V and 4 bases at J; junction bases unmatched: 6. In DNA, the CDR3 is TGTGCCAGCAGCTCGCGACAGGGGAGGGGAAACACCATATATTTT. Translated, it gives CASSSRQGRGNTIYF.

V usage is TRBV5-1 and J usage is TRBJ1-2, with 9 nucleotides matching TRBD1. The CDR3 has 14 residues. Germline V gene sequence: CDR1 SGHRS, CDR2 YFSETQ. J gave up 4 bases and V 3 bases, and 4 bases lay outside the gene matches. The CDR3 region has the DNA TGCGCCAGCAGCTCCGGGACAGGGTTCTATGGCTACACCTTC. This gives the protein CASSSGTGFYGYTF.

The V and J genes are TRBV5-1 and TRBJ1-1, with 9 nucleotides matching TRBD1. CDR3 length equals 15 residues. CDR1 and CDR2 from the germline V gene are SGHRS and YFSETQ. V was pared by 5 bases and J by 4 bases, with 9 bases of the junction left unmatched. CDR3 amino acids: CASSAGTGLLTEAFF. CDR3 DNA: TGCGCCAGCAGTGCCGGGACAGGGTTACTCACTGAAGCTTTCTTT.

This clone appeared once. This chain connects TRBV7-8 to TRBJ1-4; 10 nucleotides align to TRBD1. V lost 6 bases to trimming and J lost 8 bases; unmatched junction nucleotides: 9. Germline V gene lookup returns CDR1 SGHVS and CDR2 FQNEAQ. The CDR3 contains 15 residues. The CDR3 nucleotides are TGTGCCAGCAGGCAATCCGGGACAGGGGCCGAAAAACTGTTTTTT. Translating gives CASRQSGTGAEKLFF.

The gene calls are TRBV28 and TRBJ1-1, with D unresolved. V was clipped by 3 bases and J by 6 bases, with 8 bases between them. Germline CDR1 reads MDHEN; CDR2 reads SYDVKM. This CDR3 is built from 12 residues. This CDR3 is CASSFSAPEAFF. CDR3 sequence (DNA): TGTGCCAGCAGTTTTAGTGCACCTGAAGCTTTCTTT.